The sequence of this TCR beta chain was determined in a study of blood T cell repertoires in COVID-19. Using immunoSEQ multiplex PCR, the repertoire was profiled, and TCRdb retains in-frame clones only, with some absent. Here the sample spans 390,000 or so clones, 85% to 90% being singletons. Germline CDR1 SEHNR, CDR2 FQNEAQ (reference sequence). J gave up 5 bases and V 5 bases, and 15 bases lay outside the gene matches. This CDR3 region has 19 residues. This chain joins TRBV7-9 and TRBJ2-3; 14 bases fit TRBD2. The source material was PBMCs or T cells enriched from blood (not recorded which). The receptor comes from a man aged 18 to 30 who had recovered from COVID-19. This CDR3 reads CASSASLGTSGGGGDTQYF. In DNA form, the CDR3 reads TGTGCCAGCAGCGCGTCCCTCGGGACTAGCGGGGGCGGCGGAGATACGCAGTATTTT.